The subject of this entry is one T cell receptor (beta chain). This receptor's antigen is unknown. Nothing much larger sits one base from this clone, and base qualities are not available. The sample originates from a study of T cell repertoires in cytomegalovirus infection (dated by TCRdb to the late 2010s). In terms of the full investigation: Peptide stimulations targeted recently identified HLA-C-restricted CMV epitopes, whose presentation resists viral immunomodulation, together with well-studied HLA-B-restricted epitopes. Donor HLA type was relevant to the analysis, as public TCR beta signatures indicated carriage of CMV infection together with the matching HLA type. On the study overall, not on this receptor specifically: Carriers of CMV infection plus the relevant HLA type were discriminated by the cumulative frequency of public TCR beta family members in the study cohort and in an independent roughly 400-donor cohort. The ex vivo response was dominated by HLA-C-restricted CMV-specific TCR beta clonotypes, which also provided the single most frequent clonotype in two of eight donors.

What this sample's treatment or condition label stands for: in vitro stimulation with specific CMV peptide epitopes to enrich CMV-specific T cells. Sequencing was carried out with an Illumina HiSeq 1500. Using fastp at Q25 and MiXCR, TCRdb reprocessed the public reads and kept productive beta chains. CDR3 protein sequences are deduplicated, and each keeps its most common genes and DNA. This sample lists more than 300,000 distinct CDR3 sequences; about 35% were detected once. The top ten hold roughly 14% of the sample. Relative to germline, V is 2 bases shorter and J is 8 bases shorter, with 10 bases between their ends. CDR3 length: 12 amino acids, cysteine to phenylalanine. Only CDR3 DNA is held: 36 bases, read in frame from base 1. Per the germline V gene, SGHRS is the CDR1 and YFSETQ is the CDR2.

This clonotype originated in a human donor in good health (CMV status not recorded). Some clones in this sample may be carry-over from other donors' samples. This sequence uses TRBV5-1 and TRBJ1-1, with TRBD1 tentatively as D gene (5 bases match). This specimen consisted of cultured PBMCs, obtained from culture after CMV antigen stimulation. The base sequence is TGCGCCAGCAGCTTTGAGGGACTAGAAGCTTTCTTT. Translated, this is CASSFEGLEAFF.